This TCR beta chain was recorded in a study of tumor-infiltrating T cells and Merkel cell polyomavirus (TCRdb year 2017). Regarding the study in general: In Merkel cell carcinoma patients, the study investigated CD8+ T cells specific for the Merkel cell polyomavirus KLL epitope. Varying disease stages were represented at patient presentation, and patients were followed for a median of 2.7 years (range 1.1 to 6.0 years). Varied, non-standardized therapies, including chemotherapy, radiation and immunotherapies, were received by the patients. In 14 to 15 samples, KLL-tetramer-sorted cells taken from blood or tumor-infiltrating lymphocytes underwent TRB sequencing, as did 11 to 12 matched whole-tumor samples. Most whole-tumor samples were approximately 24-micron curls cut from formalin-fixed, paraffin-embedded tissue blocks. Of all the tumor samples in the study, one was a frozen nodal tumor digest and another was a flash-frozen core biopsy of a metastasis.

In the case of this clone: Its antigen has not been determined. Base qualities are not recorded, but no much larger clone differs from it by a single base.

By immunohistochemistry, the tumors of all patients showed robust positive staining for Merkel cell polyomavirus Large T antigen. The study included about a dozen Merkel cell carcinoma patients whose blood and/or cultured TIL contained robust KLL-tetramer+ populations exceeding 0.04% of CD8+ T cells. Every patient was Caucasian, and patient ages ranged from roughly 45 to 77 years, with a median of roughly 62 years. Lymph node tumors were analyzed for patients with unknown primaries who presented with nodal disease, or when insufficient primary tissue was available. The library relied on the immunoSEQ multiplex PCR assay. Genomic DNA extraction, TRB sequencing and normalization were performed by Adaptive Biotechnologies (Seattle, WA). From the authors' description of their analysis: Clonality was computed as one minus Shannon entropy of productive TRB sequences normalized by log2 of unique productive sequences. KLL-specific clonotypes in tumors were identified by matching TCRbeta CDR3 amino acid sequences with those from each patient's tetramer-sorted sample. In TCRdb, the immuneACCESS table is reduced to in-frame sequences with V and J assigned. These tables do not hold every clone; where another copy was compared, an unresolved V gene accounts for under half, and the others remain unexplained. V, J and clone size are taken as reported in that table, and D and trimming were inferred from the DNA itself. Present in this sample are a few thousand clones, 95% to 98% of which were seen just once. In total, the top ten clones hold roughly 2.5% of the sample.

From its cysteine to its phenylalanine, the CDR3 spans 16 amino acids. Only the CDR3 DNA stays, 48 bases, in frame from base 1. Germline trimming amounts to 1 base on V and 5 bases on J, with 8 as the count of junction bases outside the gene matches. CDR1 and CDR2 are drawn from the germline V gene (reference sequence): LNHDA, SQIVND. Findings and caveats that apply to the study as a whole: KLL-specific TRB repertoires were diverse and mostly private, with just one public clonotype, shared by two patients, among nearly 400 unique sequences. More unique KLL-specific clonotypes in tumors (roughly 5-120 vs 0-3) was associated with a significant MCC-specific survival advantage (P = 0.0051). The small sample size of the study (n of about 12 patients) is a limitation. Significantly improved MCC-specific survival was associated with a higher intratumoral fraction of KLL-specific T cells (roughly 1.9-18% versus roughly 0-0.14%). Because the study covered only a single viral epitope, T cells targeting other Merkel cell polyomavirus epitopes were not captured.

Sequenced sample: lymph node tissue. The sequence is built from TRBV19 and TRBJ1-1; 9 junctional bases match TRBD1. This clonotype was sampled from a man aged 70-80 years with Merkel cell carcinoma. The nucleotide sequence is given as TGTGCCAGTAGTATAGCTAGACAGGGGGGCCGGACTGAAGCTTTCTTT. The resulting protein is CASSIARQGGRTEAFF.